These T cell receptor beta chains were read from a single sample in a study of shared clonotypes between healthy human individuals. TCRdb's copy holds only in-frame clones and misses some; the assay was immunoSEQ multiplex PCR. The top ten hold about 0.39% of the sample, which has 2 million to 3 million clones, 90% to 95% seen once. Sequencing input: naive CD4+ T cells from PBMCs. These receptors came from a man aged 18-30 years in good health. Some clones in this sample may be carry-over from other donors' samples. CDR3s include the opening cysteine and the closing phenylalanine or tryptophan. A D gene is named only where the DNA matches it firmly. Clone size is stated in some rows and not others, as once, few, many or a class when expanded.

>TRBV5-1|.|TRBJ2-5|TRBD1
TGCGCCAGCAGCATAACCGGGACAGGGGTTGAGACCCAGTACTTC
CASSITGTGVETQYF
>TRBV28|.|TRBJ1-5|.
TGTGCCAGCAGTTTAGGCGGGAGCAATCAGCCCCAGCATTTT
CASSLGGSNQPQHF
>TRBV10-2|.|TRBJ1-4|.
TGCGCCAGCTGCAGGGTAGGAAATGAAAAACTGTTTTTT
CASCRVGNEKLFF
>TRBV5-1|.|TRBJ2-7|TRBD2
TGCGCCAGTCACGAGGGAGGGTCCTACGAGCAGTACTTC
CASHEGGSYEQYF
>TRBV10-3|.|TRBJ1-5|.
TGTGCCATCAGTGGGGGCCCCGGGGGGCCCCAGCATTTT
CAISGGPGGPQHF
>TRBV7-2|once|TRBJ2-7|.
TGTGCCAGCAGCGTTTTTGGGCCTTACGAGCAGTACTTC
CASSVFGPYEQYF
>TRBV7-2|.|TRBJ2-7|.
TGTGCCAGCAGCCGAGGGGGGAGGGGCCTGGAGCAGTACTTC
CASSRGGRGLEQYF
>TRBV25-1|few|TRBJ1-5|TRBD1
TGTGCCAGCGGCGGACAGGGCAATCAGCCCCAGCATTTT
CASGGQGNQPQHF
>TRBV28|.|TRBJ1-4|.
TGTGCCAGCACCGGGACATCAACTAATGAAAAACTGTTTTTT
CASTGTSTNEKLFF
>TRBV6-5|.|TRBJ2-5|.
TGTGCCAGCAGCGCTAGGCGGGGTAGGCAAGAGACCCAGTACTTC
CASSARRGRQETQYF
>TRBV18|.|TRBJ1-2|.
TGTGCCAGCTCACCCCCAGTTGGGGTGAACTATGGCTACACCTTC
CASSPPVGVNYGYTF
>TRBV15|.|TRBJ2-3|.
TGTGCCACCAGCACCGCAAGAGGTACAGATACGCAGTATTTT
CATSTARGTDTQYF
>TRBV7-6|.|TRBJ1-1|.
TGTGCCAGCAGCTTAGTGGGACCGAACACTGAAGCTTTCTTT
CASSLVGPNTEAFF
>TRBV9|.|TRBJ2-2|.
TGTGCCAGCAGCGTAGGCGGGGAGCTGTTTTTT
CASSVGGELFF
>TRBV10-3|.|TRBJ1-1|.
TGTGCCATCAGTGACAACAGTAACACTGAAGCTTTCTTT
CAISDNSNTEAFF
>TRBV5-1|.|TRBJ2-2|TRBD1
TGCGCCAGCAGCTTTATGGTAGCTACAGGGGGGAACACCGGGGAGCTGTTTTTT
CASSFMVATGGNTGELFF
>TRBV28|.|TRBJ1-2|.
TGTGCCAGCGGATATTTAAACTATGGCTACACCTTC
CASGYLNYGYTF
>TRBV7-2|.|TRBJ2-1|.
TGTGCCAGCAGCGATGCGTACCTCTACAATGAGCAGTTCTTC
CASSDAYLYNEQFF
>TRBV28|.|TRBJ2-2|.
TGTGCCGGGGGGTCGGGGCCGAACACCGGGGAGCTGTTTTTT
CAGGSGPNTGELFF
>TRBV7-8|.|TRBJ2-2|TRBD1
TGTGCCAGCAGCCAGTCAACCGGGACAGGGAACACCGGGGAGCTGTTTTTT
CASSQSTGTGNTGELFF
>TRBV5-1|.|TRBJ1-2|.
TGCGCCAGCAGCTTGGACAGGCCCTACTATGGCTACACCTTC
CASSLDRPYYGYTF
>TRBV6-1|.|TRBJ2-7|TRBD2
TGTGCCAGCAGTGAAAAGCCGCTGGCTAGCGGGGAAGGAAGCTCCTACGAGCAGTACTTC
CASSEKPLASGEGSSYEQYF